This TCR beta chain was retrieved from a study of cytomegalovirus exposure and HLA in healthy donors. Overall study findings and caveats: It emerged from a later analysis that several of the most significant clusters appeared to be linked to common viral pathogens. Exclusion applied to some V segments, including TRBV6-2 and TRBV6-3, as they were indistinguishable.

Trimming removed 0 bases from V and 1 base from J, with 12 bases in between. Germline CDR1 and CDR2: LNHDA and SQIVND (reference sequence). There are 16 residues in the CDR3. Primers for the PCR totalled 60 Vbeta and 13 Jbeta. Method: immunoSEQ multiplex PCR; TCRdb's copy keeps in-frame clones and lacks some. The sample has approximately 220,000 clones, around 79% seen once. As regards this clone: Antigen: not known.

The gene calls are TRBV19 and TRBJ2-5, with D possibly TRBD1 on 6 matching bases. Input material: PBMCs. This TCR came from a man in his late teens or twenties in good health and CMV-seronegative. The CDR3 loop is CASSIEGQSRQETQYF. The CDR3 DNA is TGTGCCAGTAGTATAGAGGGACAATCGCGCCAAGAGACCCAGTACTTC.